This T cell receptor beta chain was recorded in a study of T cell changes during pregnancy in multiple sclerosis. CDR3 length: 14 residues. Germline-derived CDR1 and CDR2 are SGHRS and YFSETQ. J was trimmed by 4 bases and V by 3 bases; bases with no gene match: 3. TCRdb keeps only in-frame clones here, not all; method: immunoSEQ multiplex PCR. This sample carries fewer than 85,000 clones, around 93% of them seen once, and the ten largest clones take roughly 2.5%. The source material was peripheral blood, sampled in the second trimester of pregnancy. The chain employs TRBV5-1 and TRBJ1-1; TRBD1 matches at 10 bases. The sequence was obtained from a female donor with multiple sclerosis, enrolled in a pregnancy study. This CDR3 reads CASSSGTGVTEAFF. The CDR3 bases are TGCGCCAGCAGCTCCGGGACAGGGGTCACTGAAGCTTTCTTT.